The T cell receptor (beta chain) under discussion was sequenced for a study of Ad26.COV2.S vaccination and SARS-CoV-2 variants. The overall study: Once, or twice with 56 days between doses, Ad26.COV2.S was given intramuscularly.

The V gene lost 8 bases and the J gene lost 0 bases, with 8 bases spanning the gap. Germline V gene data show CDR1 as KGHSH and CDR2 as LQKENI. CDR3 length: 13 residues. Method: immunoSEQ multiplex PCR; TCRdb's copy keeps in-frame clones and lacks some. The sample includes 350,000 to 450,000 clones, about 90% seen only once; the top ten take under 2%. This clone was found once. This sample's treatment: 19 received Ad26.COV2.S at low or high dose, single or two shots; roughly five received placebo; per-sample allocation not given. Day 63 following the first vaccine or placebo injection was when the samples were taken.

J is TRBJ1-5 and V is TRBV18, with D unclear. The sequence derives from a person between 18 and 65 years old who received the Ad26.COV2.S COVID-19 vaccine or a placebo. The sequencing used peripheral blood, collected in a trial of Ad26.COV2.S vaccine versus placebo. The chain's CDR3 is CASQDYSNQPQHF. The CDR3 region has the DNA TGTGCCAGCCAGGATTATAGCAATCAGCCCCAGCATTTT.